The 5 T cell receptor beta chains given below trace back to one sample, sequenced in a study of cytomegalovirus exposure and HLA in healthy donors. The PCR made use of 60 Vbeta and 13 Jbeta primers. Clones were sequenced by immunoSEQ multiplex PCR, and TCRdb holds only the in-frame ones, with some missing. The table has 95,000 to 150,000 clones, around 67% seen once; the top ten hold around 4%. Sequencing was carried out using PBMCs. All receptors derive from a woman aged 40 to 50 in good health and CMV-seronegative.

The V gene is TRBV9, the J gene TRBJ1-5; the D is unclear. The CDR3 length is 15 residues. Germline V gene sequence: CDR1 SGDLS, CDR2 YYNGEE. Trimming removed 3 bases from V and 0 bases from J, with 10 bases in between. Here the CDR3 reads CASSAEGLSNQPQHF. In DNA, the CDR3 is TGTGCCAGCAGCGCGGAGGGTCTTAGCAATCAGCCCCAGCATTTT.

The chain couples TRBV4-3 to TRBJ2-1; tentatively, D is TRBD2 (6 bases). Trimming cost V 0 bases and J 1 base, with 13 bases left between them. The CDR3 runs to 17 residues. CDR1 LGHNA and CDR2 YSLEER come from the germline V gene. DNA for the CDR3: TGCGCCAGCAGCCAAGAAGCTGCGGGAAGGTCCTACAATGAGCAGTTCTTC. This codes for CASSQEAAGRSYNEQFF.

A few counts support this clone. CDR3 nucleotides: TGCGCCAGCAGCCAAGGGGATACAGGGGGTGACTATGGCTACACCTTC. Its translation: CASSQGDTGGDYGYTF. J is TRBJ1-2 and V is TRBV4-3, with 8 bases lining up with TRBD1. The V gene end was trimmed by 1 base and the J gene end by 3 bases; junction bases not matched to a gene: 7. This CDR3 is built from 16 residues. CDR1 and CDR2 from the germline V gene are LGHNA and YSLEER.

V usage is TRBV28 and J usage is TRBJ1-1; TRBD1 is a possible D gene (6 bases). With 4 bases removed from V and 8 bases from J, the gap between germline ends came to 14 bases. The V gene's germline CDR1 is MDHEN and CDR2 SYDVKM. The CDR3 is 13 amino acids. CDR3 bases: TGTGCCAGCAGTTGGACAGCTCAAGAGGAAGCTTTCTTT. Translation: CASSWTAQEEAFF.

This clone was counted a single time. V and J are TRBV6-5 and TRBJ1-1; the D is unclear. V was pared by 4 bases and J by 0 bases, with 6 bases between. The CDR3 length is 13 residues. CDR1 and CDR2 from the germline V gene are MNHEY and SVGAGI. CDR3 DNA sequence: TGTGCCAGCAGTTTAAAAATGAACACTGAAGCTTTCTTT. This encodes CASSLKMNTEAFF.